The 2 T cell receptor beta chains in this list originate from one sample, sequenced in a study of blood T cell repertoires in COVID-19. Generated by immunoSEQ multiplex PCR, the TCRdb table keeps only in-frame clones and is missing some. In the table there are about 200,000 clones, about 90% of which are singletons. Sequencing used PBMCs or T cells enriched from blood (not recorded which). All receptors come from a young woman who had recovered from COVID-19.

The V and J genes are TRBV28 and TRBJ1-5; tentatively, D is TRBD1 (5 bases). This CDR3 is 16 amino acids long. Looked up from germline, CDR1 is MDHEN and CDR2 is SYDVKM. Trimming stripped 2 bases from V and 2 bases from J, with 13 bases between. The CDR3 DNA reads TGTGCCAGCAGTTTAAGGGGTCAGGGTGGCAATCAGCCCCAGCATTTT. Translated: CASSLRGQGGNQPQHF. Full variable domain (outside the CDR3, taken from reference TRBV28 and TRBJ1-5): DVKVTQSSRYLVKRTGEKVFLECVQDMDHENMFWYRQDPGLGLRLIYFSYDVKMKEKGDIPEGYSVSREKKERFSLILESASTNQTSMYLCASSLRGQGGNQPQHFGDGTRLSIL.

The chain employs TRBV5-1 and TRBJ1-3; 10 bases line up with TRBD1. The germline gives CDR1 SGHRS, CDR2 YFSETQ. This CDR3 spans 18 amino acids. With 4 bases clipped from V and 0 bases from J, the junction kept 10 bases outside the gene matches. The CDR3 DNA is TGCGCCAGCAGCCCACAGGGACAGGGGCCGAGCTCTGGAAACACCATATATTTT. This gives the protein CASSPQGQGPSSGNTIYF.